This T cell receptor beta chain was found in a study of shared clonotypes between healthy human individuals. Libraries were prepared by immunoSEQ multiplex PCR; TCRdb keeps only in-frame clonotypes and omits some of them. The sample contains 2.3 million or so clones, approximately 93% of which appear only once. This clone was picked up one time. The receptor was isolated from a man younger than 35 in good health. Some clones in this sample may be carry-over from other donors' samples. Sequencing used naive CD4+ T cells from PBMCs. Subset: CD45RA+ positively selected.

The CDR3 reads CASSLEGGRSQPQHF. The CDR3 coding sequence is TGTGCCAGCAGCTTGGAGGGCGGGAGGAGTCAGCCCCAGCATTTT. The J gene is TRBJ1-5, the V gene TRBV5-5; D ambiguous. V was clipped by 0 bases and J by 6 bases, with 13 bases between them. The germline V gene encodes CDR1 SGHKS and CDR2 YYEKEE (reference sequence). CDR3 length equals 15 residues.